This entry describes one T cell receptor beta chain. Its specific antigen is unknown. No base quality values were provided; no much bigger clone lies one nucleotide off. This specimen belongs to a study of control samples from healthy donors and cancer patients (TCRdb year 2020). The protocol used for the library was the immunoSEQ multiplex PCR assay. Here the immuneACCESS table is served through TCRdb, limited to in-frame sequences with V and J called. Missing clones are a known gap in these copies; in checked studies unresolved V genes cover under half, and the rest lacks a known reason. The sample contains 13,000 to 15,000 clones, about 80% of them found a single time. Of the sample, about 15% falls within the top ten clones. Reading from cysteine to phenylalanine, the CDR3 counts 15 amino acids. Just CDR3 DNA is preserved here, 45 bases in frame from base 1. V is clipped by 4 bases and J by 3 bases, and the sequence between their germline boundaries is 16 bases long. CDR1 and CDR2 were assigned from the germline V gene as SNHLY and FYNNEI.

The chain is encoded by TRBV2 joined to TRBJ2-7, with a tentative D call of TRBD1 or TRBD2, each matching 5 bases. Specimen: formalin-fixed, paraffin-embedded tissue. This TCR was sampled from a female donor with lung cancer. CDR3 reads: CASSVGDPLRYEQYF. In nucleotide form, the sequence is TGTGCCAGCAGTGTGGGGGACCCTTTGCGCTACGAGCAGTACTTC.